These T cell receptor beta chains were read from a single sample in a study of blood T cell repertoires in COVID-19. Assay: immunoSEQ multiplex PCR; the TCRdb copy retains only in-frame clones and omits some. Here the sample spans 130,000 to 150,000 clones, almost 90% being singletons. Source material: peripheral blood. Receptors were obtained from a man aged 50-60 years with active or convalescent COVID-19. Both conserved end residues are part of each CDR3. The D gene is left open where the match is weak. Size tells how often a clone was seen (once, few, many) or the class of an expanded clone, and some rows leave it out.

clone size: -; J gene: TRBJ1-1; V gene: TRBV29-1; D gene: TRBD1; CDR3 protein: CSGDRGSGTEAFF; CDR3 DNA: TGCAGCGGCGACAGGGGAAGTGGTACTGAAGCTTTCTTT
clone size: -; J gene: TRBJ1-2; V gene: TRBV11-2; D gene: TRBD1; CDR3 protein: CASSPERGQGAYGYTF; CDR3 DNA: TGTGCCAGCAGCCCTGAACGTGGACAGGGGGCATATGGCTACACCTTC
clone size: few; J gene: TRBJ1-3; V gene: TRBV3-1/TRBV3-2; D gene: -; CDR3 protein: CASSKLPGNTIYF; CDR3 DNA: TGTGCCAGCAGTAAACTCCCTGGAAACACCATATATTTT
clone size: -; J gene: TRBJ1-3; V gene: TRBV7-8; D gene: -; CDR3 protein: CASTRLQGNTIYF; CDR3 DNA: TGTGCCAGCACCAGACTACAGGGAAACACCATATATTTT
clone size: few; J gene: TRBJ2-7; V gene: TRBV5-5; D gene: TRBD2; CDR3 protein: CASVSGEGSSYEQYF; CDR3 DNA: TGTGCCAGCGTCTCCGGGGAGGGGTCTTCCTACGAGCAGTACTTC
clone size: -; J gene: TRBJ2-5; V gene: TRBV28; D gene: TRBD2; CDR3 protein: CASSVLSGRARETQYF; CDR3 DNA: TGTGCCAGCAGTGTCCTTAGCGGGAGGGCCAGGGAGACCCAGTACTTC
clone size: -; J gene: TRBJ2-5; V gene: TRBV12-3/TRBV12-4; D gene: TRBD2; CDR3 protein: CASGLAGEETQYF; CDR3 DNA: TGTGCCAGCGGCTTAGCGGGAGAAGAGACCCAGTACTTC
clone size: once; J gene: TRBJ1-6; V gene: TRBV28; D gene: -; CDR3 protein: CASSLWDTNNSPLHF; CDR3 DNA: TGTGCCAGCAGTTTATGGGACACCAATAATTCACCCCTCCACTTT
clone size: -; J gene: TRBJ1-2; V gene: TRBV5-8; D gene: -; CDR3 protein: CASSLGGGYGYTF; CDR3 DNA: TGTGCCAGCAGCTTGGGGGGCGGCTATGGCTACACCTTC
clone size: -; J gene: TRBJ2-5; V gene: TRBV18; D gene: -; CDR3 protein: CASSPGSRGETQYF; CDR3 DNA: TGTGCCAGCTCACCAGGTTCCAGGGGAGAGACCCAGTACTTC
clone size: -; J gene: TRBJ1-1; V gene: TRBV28; D gene: -; CDR3 protein: CASISQGANTEAFF; CDR3 DNA: TGTGCCAGCATCTCACAGGGTGCGAACACTGAAGCTTTCTTT
clone size: -; J gene: TRBJ1-2; V gene: TRBV7-9; D gene: -; CDR3 protein: CASSSSEIGYTF; CDR3 DNA: TGTGCCAGCAGCTCAAGCGAGATCGGCTACACCTTC
clone size: few; J gene: TRBJ2-1; V gene: TRBV6-4; D gene: -; CDR3 protein: CASSDSEAPYNEQFF; CDR3 DNA: TGTGCCAGCAGTGACTCAGAAGCGCCCTACAATGAGCAGTTCTTC
clone size: -; J gene: TRBJ1-2; V gene: TRBV28; D gene: TRBD1; CDR3 protein: CASSLGTAGPWGYTF; CDR3 DNA: TGTGCCAGCAGCTTGGGGACAGCCGGTCCTTGGGGCTACACCTTC
clone size: -; J gene: TRBJ2-7; V gene: TRBV7-9; D gene: -; CDR3 protein: CASSSPGGVAYEQYF; CDR3 DNA: TGTGCCAGCAGCTCCCCCGGAGGGGTGGCCTACGAGCAGTACTTC
clone size: -; J gene: TRBJ1-2; V gene: TRBV20-1; D gene: -; CDR3 protein: CSAREGSGYTF; CDR3 DNA: TGCAGTGCTAGAGAGGGCAGTGGCTACACCTTC
clone size: -; J gene: TRBJ1-1; V gene: TRBV28; D gene: TRBD1; CDR3 protein: CASSPDRGLTEAFF; CDR3 DNA: TGTGCCAGCAGTCCGGACAGGGGGCTCACTGAAGCTTTCTTT
clone size: once; J gene: TRBJ2-5; V gene: TRBV2; D gene: -; CDR3 protein: CASSYNREETQYF; CDR3 DNA: TGTGCCAGCAGTTACAACAGGGAAGAGACCCAGTACTTC
clone size: once; J gene: TRBJ2-1; V gene: TRBV4-1; D gene: -; CDR3 protein: CASSQGHSTSYNEQFF; CDR3 DNA: TGCGCCAGCAGCCAGGGACACTCTACTTCCTACAATGAGCAGTTCTTC
clone size: -; J gene: TRBJ2-3; V gene: TRBV9; D gene: TRBD2; CDR3 protein: CASSALAGGALQYF; CDR3 DNA: TGTGCCAGCAGCGCCCTAGCGGGGGGAGCTTTGCAGTATTTT
clone size: -; J gene: TRBJ2-7; V gene: TRBV4-3; D gene: -; CDR3 protein: CASSPSPGAYEQYF; CDR3 DNA: TGCGCCAGCAGCCCCTCGCCCGGAGCTTACGAGCAGTACTTC
clone size: -; J gene: TRBJ2-3; V gene: TRBV7-2; D gene: -; CDR3 protein: CASSLVGGASETDTQYF; CDR3 DNA: TGTGCCAGCAGCTTAGTGGGGGGGGCCTCGGAGACAGATACGCAGTATTTT
clone size: -; J gene: TRBJ2-7; V gene: TRBV7-9; D gene: TRBD2; CDR3 protein: CASTPGGNEQYF; CDR3 DNA: TGTGCCAGCACCCCGGGGGGTAACGAGCAGTACTTC
clone size: -; J gene: TRBJ1-1; V gene: TRBV11-2; D gene: TRBD1; CDR3 protein: CASSKQGYTEAFF; CDR3 DNA: TGTGCCAGCAGCAAACAGGGGTACACTGAAGCTTTCTTT
clone size: -; J gene: TRBJ2-2; V gene: TRBV6-5; D gene: TRBD2; CDR3 protein: CASELSGRGTGELFF; CDR3 DNA: TGTGCCAGCGAACTCAGCGGGAGGGGCACCGGGGAGCTGTTTTTT
clone size: -; J gene: TRBJ2-5; V gene: TRBV5-1; D gene: -; CDR3 protein: CASSLTTSRQTQYF; CDR3 DNA: TGCGCCAGCAGCTTGACGACTAGTCGCCAGACCCAGTACTTC
clone size: -; J gene: TRBJ1-2; V gene: TRBV28; D gene: TRBD1; CDR3 protein: CASSAWTGANGYTF; CDR3 DNA: TGTGCCAGCAGCGCATGGACAGGCGCTAATGGCTACACCTTC
clone size: -; J gene: TRBJ1-2; V gene: TRBV6-4; D gene: TRBD1; CDR3 protein: CASSAGQLYGYTF; CDR3 DNA: TGTGCCAGCAGTGCGGGACAGCTATATGGCTACACCTTC
clone size: -; J gene: TRBJ2-2; V gene: TRBV3-1/TRBV3-2; D gene: TRBD1; CDR3 protein: CASTSGTGWFPGELFF; CDR3 DNA: TGTGCCAGCACCTCCGGGACAGGGTGGTTTCCCGGGGAGCTGTTTTTT
clone size: once; J gene: TRBJ2-5; V gene: TRBV24-1; D gene: -; CDR3 protein: CATSLTGETQYF; CDR3 DNA: TGTGCCACCAGCCTTACAGGGGAGACCCAGTACTTC
clone size: -; J gene: TRBJ1-1; V gene: TRBV2; D gene: -; CDR3 protein: CASSPLPYTEAFF; CDR3 DNA: TGTGCCAGCAGCCCACTGCCGTACACTGAAGCTTTCTTT
clone size: -; J gene: TRBJ2-2; V gene: TRBV6-2/TRBV6-3; D gene: TRBD2; CDR3 protein: CASSKTSGRFDTGELFF; CDR3 DNA: TGTGCCAGCAGTAAGACTAGCGGGAGGTTCGACACCGGGGAGCTGTTTTTT
clone size: -; J gene: TRBJ1-1; V gene: TRBV6-5; D gene: TRBD1; CDR3 protein: CASSYSDRGEAFF; CDR3 DNA: TGTGCCAGCAGTTACTCAGACAGGGGTGAAGCTTTCTTT
clone size: -; J gene: TRBJ2-5; V gene: TRBV3-1/TRBV3-2; D gene: -; CDR3 protein: CASSQLAGPETQYF; CDR3 DNA: TGTGCCAGCAGCCAACTGGCGGGACCGGAGACCCAGTACTTC
clone size: -; J gene: TRBJ1-2; V gene: TRBV6-5; D gene: -; CDR3 protein: CASSFKGGQRGYTF; CDR3 DNA: TGTGCCAGCAGTTTCAAGGGGGGGCAGCGTGGCTACACCTTC
clone size: -; J gene: TRBJ2-3; V gene: TRBV5-6; D gene: -; CDR3 protein: CASFSGRSTDTQYF; CDR3 DNA: TGTGCCAGCTTCAGCGGAAGAAGCACAGATACGCAGTATTTT
clone size: -; J gene: TRBJ2-1; V gene: TRBV11-3; D gene: TRBD2; CDR3 protein: CASSLGLAGGPGDEQFF; CDR3 DNA: TGTGCCAGCAGCTTAGGACTAGCGGGAGGGCCAGGCGATGAGCAGTTCTTC
clone size: -; J gene: TRBJ1-4; V gene: TRBV7-9; D gene: TRBD1; CDR3 protein: CASSLAGQGATNEKLFF; CDR3 DNA: TGTGCCAGCAGCTTAGCGGGACAGGGGGCCACTAATGAAAAACTGTTTTTT
clone size: -; J gene: TRBJ1-2; V gene: TRBV6-6; D gene: TRBD1; CDR3 protein: CASSPRQGGYGYTF; CDR3 DNA: TGTGCCAGCAGTCCCCGACAGGGAGGCTATGGCTACACCTTC
clone size: -; J gene: TRBJ1-5; V gene: TRBV6-1; D gene: TRBD1; CDR3 protein: CASSEWDRFNQPQHF; CDR3 DNA: TGTGCCAGCAGTGAGTGGGACAGGTTCAATCAGCCCCAGCATTTT
clone size: -; J gene: TRBJ2-2; V gene: TRBV9; D gene: -; CDR3 protein: CASSPQAATGELFF; CDR3 DNA: TGTGCCAGCAGCCCTCAGGCAGCCACCGGGGAGCTGTTTTTT
clone size: once; J gene: TRBJ2-7; V gene: TRBV5-6; D gene: -; CDR3 protein: CASSLEPDSYEQYF; CDR3 DNA: TGTGCCAGCAGCTTGGAACCAGACTCCTACGAGCAGTACTTC
clone size: -; J gene: TRBJ2-5; V gene: TRBV7-6; D gene: -; CDR3 protein: CASSLAGPVQETQYF; CDR3 DNA: TGTGCCAGCAGCTTAGCTGGGCCAGTACAAGAGACCCAGTACTTC
clone size: -; J gene: TRBJ2-5; V gene: TRBV4-2; D gene: -; CDR3 protein: CASSQDSRDQETQYF; CDR3 DNA: TGTGCCAGCAGCCAAGATAGCAGGGACCAAGAGACCCAGTACTTC
clone size: -; J gene: TRBJ1-2; V gene: TRBV28; D gene: -; CDR3 protein: CASRPQAYTHGYTF; CDR3 DNA: TGTGCCAGCAGACCACAGGCTTATACTCATGGCTACACCTTC
clone size: -; J gene: TRBJ1-2; V gene: TRBV2; D gene: -; CDR3 protein: CASRTDQGNYGYTF; CDR3 DNA: TGTGCCAGCAGAACTGACCAGGGAAACTATGGCTACACCTTC
clone size: -; J gene: TRBJ2-1; V gene: TRBV9; D gene: -; CDR3 protein: CASSVGPNNEQFF; CDR3 DNA: TGTGCCAGCAGCGTGGGCCCAAACAATGAGCAGTTCTTC
clone size: -; J gene: TRBJ2-5; V gene: TRBV3-1/TRBV3-2; D gene: -; CDR3 protein: CASSQGRGETQYF; CDR3 DNA: TGTGCCAGCAGCCAAGGCAGGGGTGAGACCCAGTACTTC
clone size: -; J gene: TRBJ2-1; V gene: TRBV3-1/TRBV3-2; D gene: -; CDR3 protein: CASSQDSGPYNEQFF; CDR3 DNA: TGTGCCAGCAGCCAAGATAGCGGCCCCTACAATGAGCAGTTCTTC
clone size: -; J gene: TRBJ2-5; V gene: TRBV7-2; D gene: -; CDR3 protein: CASSQRRWAERETQYF; CDR3 DNA: TGTGCCAGCAGTCAAAGGCGTTGGGCGGAGCGGGAGACCCAGTACTTC
clone size: -; J gene: TRBJ2-7; V gene: TRBV27; D gene: -; CDR3 protein: CATRDRTYEQYF; CDR3 DNA: TGTGCCACCAGAGACAGAACCTACGAGCAGTACTTC
clone size: -; J gene: TRBJ2-5; V gene: TRBV1; D gene: -; CDR3 protein: CTSSQARQGGETQYF; CDR3 DNA: TGCACCAGCAGCCAAGCAAGACAGGGTGGAGAGACCCAGTACTTC
clone size: -; J gene: TRBJ2-7; V gene: TRBV28; D gene: -; CDR3 protein: CASNRQALEQYF; CDR3 DNA: TGTGCCAGCAATCGGCAGGCCCTCGAGCAGTACTTC
clone size: -; J gene: TRBJ1-5; V gene: TRBV10-3; D gene: -; CDR3 protein: CAISGSVVSNQPQHF; CDR3 DNA: TGTGCCATCAGTGGTTCGGTGGTTAGCAATCAGCCCCAGCATTTT
clone size: -; J gene: TRBJ2-2; V gene: TRBV5-1; D gene: -; CDR3 protein: CASSLDFTRELFF; CDR3 DNA: TGCGCCAGCAGCTTGGACTTTACCCGGGAGCTGTTTTTT
clone size: -; J gene: TRBJ1-3; V gene: TRBV6-4; D gene: -; CDR3 protein: CASSDSCWATGNTIYF; CDR3 DNA: TGTGCCAGCAGTGATAGTTGCTGGGCAACTGGAAACACCATATATTTT